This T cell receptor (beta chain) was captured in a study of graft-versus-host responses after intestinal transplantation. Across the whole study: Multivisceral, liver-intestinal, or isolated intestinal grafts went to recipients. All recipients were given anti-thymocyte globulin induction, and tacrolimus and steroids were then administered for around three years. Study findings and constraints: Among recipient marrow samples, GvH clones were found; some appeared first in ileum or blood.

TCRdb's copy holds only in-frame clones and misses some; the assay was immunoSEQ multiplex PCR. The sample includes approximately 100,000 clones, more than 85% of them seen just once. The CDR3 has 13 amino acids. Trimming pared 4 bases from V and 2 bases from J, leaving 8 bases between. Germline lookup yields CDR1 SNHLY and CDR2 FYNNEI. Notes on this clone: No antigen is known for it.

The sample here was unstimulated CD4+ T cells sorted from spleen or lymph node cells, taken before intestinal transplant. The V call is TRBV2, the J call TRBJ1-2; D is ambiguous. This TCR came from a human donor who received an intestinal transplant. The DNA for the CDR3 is TGTGCCAGCAGTGGGGAGGGAAACTATGGCTACACCTTC. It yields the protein CASSGEGNYGYTF.